The clone carrying this T cell receptor beta chain was recorded only once. Original processing methods: Scientists estimated how many nucleated cells there were by amplifying reference gene primers. Clones were sequenced by immunoSEQ multiplex PCR, and TCRdb holds only the in-frame ones, with some missing. Clone size and the V and J calls come from that table; the DNA yielded D and trimming. The sample comprises 90,000 to 100,000 clones, roughly 84% of which are singletons, and roughly 6.3% rests with the top ten. The CDR3 is 17 residues long. Germline V gene data show CDR1 as LNHDA and CDR2 as SQIVND (reference sequence). J lost 0 bases, V lost 6 bases, and 7 bases had no gene match. The data stem from a study of blood T cell repertoires in COVID-19. Study context: The United States, Italy and Spain were the sources of the acute and convalescent COVID-19 samples.

The sample consisted of peripheral blood. The receptor comes from a man aged 55 to 69 with acute or convalescent COVID-19. This chain uses TRBV19 with TRBJ2-6; 8 nucleotides line up with TRBD1. The CDR3 sequence: CASRRQGTYSGANVLTF. DNA of the CDR3: TGTGCCAGTAGGCGACAGGGGACGTACTCTGGGGCCAACGTCCTGACTTTC.